This T cell receptor (beta chain) was found in a study of T cell responses to AZD1222 COVID-19 vaccine. This clone was counted a single time. Profiling relied on immunoSEQ multiplex PCR, and the TCRdb table lists in-frame clones only, not all of them. This table has some 130,000 clones, roughly 90% appearing once. The V gene lost 5 bases and the J gene lost 5 bases, with 7 bases spanning the gap. CDR1 and CDR2 from the germline V gene are SGHAT and FQDESV (reference sequence). CDR3 length equals 12 residues. The sequence was collected from an adult in good health. The sequenced sample was peripheral blood, obtained on day 0 of AZD1222 vaccination. The V call is TRBV11-1, the J call TRBJ1-3; D is undetermined. The CDR3 DNA reads as TGTGCCAGCAGCACAAACCGAAACACCATATATTTT. Its protein product is CASSTNRNTIYF.